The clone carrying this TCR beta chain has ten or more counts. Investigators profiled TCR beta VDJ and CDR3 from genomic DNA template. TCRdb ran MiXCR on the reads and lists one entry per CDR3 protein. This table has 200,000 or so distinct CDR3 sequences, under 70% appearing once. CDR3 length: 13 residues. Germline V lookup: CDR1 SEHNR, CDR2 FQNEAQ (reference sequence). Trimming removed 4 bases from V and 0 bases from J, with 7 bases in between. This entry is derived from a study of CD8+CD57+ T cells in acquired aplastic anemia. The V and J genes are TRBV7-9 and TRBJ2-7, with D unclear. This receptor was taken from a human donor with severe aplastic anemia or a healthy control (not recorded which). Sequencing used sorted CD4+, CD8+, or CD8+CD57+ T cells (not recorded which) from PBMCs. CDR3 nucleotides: TGTGCCAGCAGCTCACAAATCTCCTACGAGCAGTACTTC. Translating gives CASSSQISYEQYF.